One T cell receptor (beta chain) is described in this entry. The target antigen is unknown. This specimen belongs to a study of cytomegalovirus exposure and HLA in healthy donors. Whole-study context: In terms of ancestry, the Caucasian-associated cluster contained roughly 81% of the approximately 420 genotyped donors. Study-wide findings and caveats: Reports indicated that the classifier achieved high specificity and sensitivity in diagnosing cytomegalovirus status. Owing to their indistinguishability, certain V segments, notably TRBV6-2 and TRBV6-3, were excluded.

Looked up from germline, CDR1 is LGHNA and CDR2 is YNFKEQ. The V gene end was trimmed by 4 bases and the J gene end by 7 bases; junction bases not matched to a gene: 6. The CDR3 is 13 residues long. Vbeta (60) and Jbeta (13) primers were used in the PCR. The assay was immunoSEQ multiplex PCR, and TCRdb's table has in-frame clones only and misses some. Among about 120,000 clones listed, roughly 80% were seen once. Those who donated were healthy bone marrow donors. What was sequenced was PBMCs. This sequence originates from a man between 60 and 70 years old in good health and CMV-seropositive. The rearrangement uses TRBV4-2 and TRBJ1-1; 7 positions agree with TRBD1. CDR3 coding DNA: TGTGCCAGCAGCCGAGGGACAGTGGATGAAGCTTTCTTT. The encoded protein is CASSRGTVDEAFF.